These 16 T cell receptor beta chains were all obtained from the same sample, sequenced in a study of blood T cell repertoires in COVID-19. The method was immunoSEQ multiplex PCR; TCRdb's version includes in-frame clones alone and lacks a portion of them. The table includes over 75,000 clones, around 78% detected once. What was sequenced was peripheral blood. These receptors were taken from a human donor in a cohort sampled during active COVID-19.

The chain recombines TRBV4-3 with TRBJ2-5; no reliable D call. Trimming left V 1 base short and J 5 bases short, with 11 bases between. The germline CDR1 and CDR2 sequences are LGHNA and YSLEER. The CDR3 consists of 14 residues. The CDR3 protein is CASSQVSGEETQYF. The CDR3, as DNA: TGCGCCAGCAGCCAAGTATCTGGAGAGGAGACCCAGTACTTC.

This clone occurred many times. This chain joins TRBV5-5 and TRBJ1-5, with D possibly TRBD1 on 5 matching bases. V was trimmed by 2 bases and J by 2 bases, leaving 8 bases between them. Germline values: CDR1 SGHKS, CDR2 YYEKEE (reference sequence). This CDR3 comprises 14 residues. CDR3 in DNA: TGTGCCAGCAGCTTAGGAGGGGGCAATCAGCCCCAGCATTTT. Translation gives CASSLGGGNQPQHF.

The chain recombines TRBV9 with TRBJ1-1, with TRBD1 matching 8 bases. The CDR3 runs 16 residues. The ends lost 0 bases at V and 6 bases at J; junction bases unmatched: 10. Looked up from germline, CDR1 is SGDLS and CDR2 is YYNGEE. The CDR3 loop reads CASSVGTGIPFSEAFF. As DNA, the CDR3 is TGTGCCAGCAGCGTAGGGACAGGGATACCCTTTTCTGAAGCTTTCTTT.

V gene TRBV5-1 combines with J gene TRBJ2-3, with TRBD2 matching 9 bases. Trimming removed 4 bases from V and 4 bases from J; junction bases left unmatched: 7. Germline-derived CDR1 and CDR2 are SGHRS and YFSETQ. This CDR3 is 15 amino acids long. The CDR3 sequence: CASSHGTSRADTQYF. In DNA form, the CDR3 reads TGCGCCAGCAGCCACGGGACTAGCCGGGCAGATACGCAGTATTTT.

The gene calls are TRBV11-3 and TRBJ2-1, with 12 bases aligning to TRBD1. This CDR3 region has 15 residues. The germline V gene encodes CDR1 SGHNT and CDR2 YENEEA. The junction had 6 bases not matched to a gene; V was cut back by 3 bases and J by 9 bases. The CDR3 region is CASSFRDRGRGEQFF. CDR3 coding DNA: TGTGCCAGCAGCTTTCGGGACAGGGGGCGAGGTGAGCAGTTCTTC.

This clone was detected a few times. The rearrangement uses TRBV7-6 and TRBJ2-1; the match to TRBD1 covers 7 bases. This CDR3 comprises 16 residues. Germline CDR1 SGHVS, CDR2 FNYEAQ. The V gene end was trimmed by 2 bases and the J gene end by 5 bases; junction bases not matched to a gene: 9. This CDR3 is CASSLIPPQGNNEQFF. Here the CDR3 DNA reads TGTGCCAGCAGCTTAATCCCCCCACAGGGGAACAATGAGCAGTTCTTC.

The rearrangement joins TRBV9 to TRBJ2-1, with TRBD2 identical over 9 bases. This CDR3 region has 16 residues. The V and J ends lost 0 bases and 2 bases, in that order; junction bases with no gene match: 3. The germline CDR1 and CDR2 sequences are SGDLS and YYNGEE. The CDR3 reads CASSVVSGGTYNEQFF. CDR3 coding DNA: TGTGCCAGCAGCGTAGTCAGCGGGGGGACCTACAATGAGCAGTTCTTC.

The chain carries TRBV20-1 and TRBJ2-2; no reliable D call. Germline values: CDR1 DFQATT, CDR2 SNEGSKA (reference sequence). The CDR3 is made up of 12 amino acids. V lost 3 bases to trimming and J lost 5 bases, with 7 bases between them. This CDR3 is CSASYGTGELFF. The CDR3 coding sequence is TGCAGTGCTAGTTACGGTACCGGGGAGCTGTTTTTT.

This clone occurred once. The DNA of the CDR3 is TGTGCCAGCAGTTACTCCTGGGACAGGGTGGAAGAGCAGTACTTC. Its protein is CASSYSWDRVEEQYF. The J gene is TRBJ2-7, the V gene TRBV6-6; 9 bases line up with TRBD1. The CDR3 covers 15 residues. V dropped 0 bases and J dropped 7; count of bases not matched to a gene: 7. Germline CDR1 reads MNHNY; CDR2 reads SVGAGI (reference sequence).

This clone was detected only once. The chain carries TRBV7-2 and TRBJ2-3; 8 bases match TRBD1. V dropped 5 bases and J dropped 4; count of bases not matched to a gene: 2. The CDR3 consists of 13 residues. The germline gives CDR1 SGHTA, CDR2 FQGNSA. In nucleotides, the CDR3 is TGTGCCAGCAGCCCAGGGGGCTCAGATACGCAGTATTTT. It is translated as CASSPGGSDTQYF.

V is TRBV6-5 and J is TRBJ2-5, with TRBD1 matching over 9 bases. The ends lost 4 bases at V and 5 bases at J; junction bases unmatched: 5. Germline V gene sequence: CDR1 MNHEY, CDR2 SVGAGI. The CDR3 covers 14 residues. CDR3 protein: CASSSRQGGETQYF. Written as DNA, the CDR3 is TGTGCCAGCAGTTCACGACAGGGGGGTGAGACCCAGTACTTC.

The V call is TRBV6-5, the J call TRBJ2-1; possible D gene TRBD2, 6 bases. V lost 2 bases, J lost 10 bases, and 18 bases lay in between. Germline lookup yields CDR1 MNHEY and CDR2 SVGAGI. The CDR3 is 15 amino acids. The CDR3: CASSYGSGVFREQFF. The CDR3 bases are TGTGCCAGCAGTTACGGCTCGGGGGTTTTTCGAGAGCAGTTCTTC.

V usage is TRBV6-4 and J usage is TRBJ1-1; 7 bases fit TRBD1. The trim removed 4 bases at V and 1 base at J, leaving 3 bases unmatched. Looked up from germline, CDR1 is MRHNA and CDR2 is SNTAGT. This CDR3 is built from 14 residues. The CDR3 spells CASSAGQENTEAFF. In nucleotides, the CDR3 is TGTGCCAGCAGTGCAGGACAGGAGAACACTGAAGCTTTCTTT.

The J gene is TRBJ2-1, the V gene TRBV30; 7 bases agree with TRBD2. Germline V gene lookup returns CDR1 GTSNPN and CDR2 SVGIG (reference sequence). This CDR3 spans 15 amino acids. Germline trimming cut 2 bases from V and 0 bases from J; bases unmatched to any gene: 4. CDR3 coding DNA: TGTGCCTGGAGTTCTGGCGGGAGCTCCTACAATGAGCAGTTCTTC. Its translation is CAWSSGGSSYNEQFF.

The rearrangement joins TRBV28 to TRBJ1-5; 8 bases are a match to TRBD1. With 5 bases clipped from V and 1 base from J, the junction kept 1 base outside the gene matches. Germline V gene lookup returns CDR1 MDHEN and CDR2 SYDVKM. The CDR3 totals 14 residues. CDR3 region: CASSRDRSNQPQHF. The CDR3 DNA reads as TGTGCCAGCAGTAGGGACAGGAGCAATCAGCCCCAGCATTTT.

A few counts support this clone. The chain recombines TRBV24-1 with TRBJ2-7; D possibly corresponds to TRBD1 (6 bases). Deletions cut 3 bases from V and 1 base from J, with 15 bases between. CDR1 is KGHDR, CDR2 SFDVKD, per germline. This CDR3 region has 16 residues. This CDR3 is CATSDPLDSSSYEQYV. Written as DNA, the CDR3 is TGTGCCACCAGTGATCCCCTGGACAGTTCTTCCTACGAGCAGTACGTC.